The TCR beta chain under discussion was sequenced for a study of T cell responses to AZD1222 COVID-19 vaccine. V shed 0 bases and J shed 6 bases, with 12 bases lying between them. The germline V gene has CDR1 SGHDN and CDR2 FVKESK. This CDR3 is built from 15 residues. Only in-frame clones appear in the TCRdb table, and some are missing; sequencing was by immunoSEQ multiplex PCR. The repertoire holds tens of thousands of clones, with roughly 87% as singletons. This specimen consisted of peripheral blood, obtained 28 days after the second AZD1222 dose. The clonotype originates from an adult who received the AZD1222 COVID-19 vaccine. The chain couples TRBV14 to TRBJ2-1; D perhaps matches TRBD2 (5 bases). The CDR3 sequence: CASSQEGAAGNEQFF. The CDR3 nucleotides read TGTGCCAGCAGCCAAGAGGGCGCGGCGGGCAATGAGCAGTTCTTC. Complete variable domain (other parts from reference TRBV14 and TRBJ2-1): EAGVTQFPSHSVIEKGQTVTLRCDPISGHDNLYWYRRVMGKEIKFLLHFVKESKQDESGMPNNRFLAERTGGTYSTLKVQPAELEDSGVYFCASSQEGAAGNEQFFGPGTRLTVL.